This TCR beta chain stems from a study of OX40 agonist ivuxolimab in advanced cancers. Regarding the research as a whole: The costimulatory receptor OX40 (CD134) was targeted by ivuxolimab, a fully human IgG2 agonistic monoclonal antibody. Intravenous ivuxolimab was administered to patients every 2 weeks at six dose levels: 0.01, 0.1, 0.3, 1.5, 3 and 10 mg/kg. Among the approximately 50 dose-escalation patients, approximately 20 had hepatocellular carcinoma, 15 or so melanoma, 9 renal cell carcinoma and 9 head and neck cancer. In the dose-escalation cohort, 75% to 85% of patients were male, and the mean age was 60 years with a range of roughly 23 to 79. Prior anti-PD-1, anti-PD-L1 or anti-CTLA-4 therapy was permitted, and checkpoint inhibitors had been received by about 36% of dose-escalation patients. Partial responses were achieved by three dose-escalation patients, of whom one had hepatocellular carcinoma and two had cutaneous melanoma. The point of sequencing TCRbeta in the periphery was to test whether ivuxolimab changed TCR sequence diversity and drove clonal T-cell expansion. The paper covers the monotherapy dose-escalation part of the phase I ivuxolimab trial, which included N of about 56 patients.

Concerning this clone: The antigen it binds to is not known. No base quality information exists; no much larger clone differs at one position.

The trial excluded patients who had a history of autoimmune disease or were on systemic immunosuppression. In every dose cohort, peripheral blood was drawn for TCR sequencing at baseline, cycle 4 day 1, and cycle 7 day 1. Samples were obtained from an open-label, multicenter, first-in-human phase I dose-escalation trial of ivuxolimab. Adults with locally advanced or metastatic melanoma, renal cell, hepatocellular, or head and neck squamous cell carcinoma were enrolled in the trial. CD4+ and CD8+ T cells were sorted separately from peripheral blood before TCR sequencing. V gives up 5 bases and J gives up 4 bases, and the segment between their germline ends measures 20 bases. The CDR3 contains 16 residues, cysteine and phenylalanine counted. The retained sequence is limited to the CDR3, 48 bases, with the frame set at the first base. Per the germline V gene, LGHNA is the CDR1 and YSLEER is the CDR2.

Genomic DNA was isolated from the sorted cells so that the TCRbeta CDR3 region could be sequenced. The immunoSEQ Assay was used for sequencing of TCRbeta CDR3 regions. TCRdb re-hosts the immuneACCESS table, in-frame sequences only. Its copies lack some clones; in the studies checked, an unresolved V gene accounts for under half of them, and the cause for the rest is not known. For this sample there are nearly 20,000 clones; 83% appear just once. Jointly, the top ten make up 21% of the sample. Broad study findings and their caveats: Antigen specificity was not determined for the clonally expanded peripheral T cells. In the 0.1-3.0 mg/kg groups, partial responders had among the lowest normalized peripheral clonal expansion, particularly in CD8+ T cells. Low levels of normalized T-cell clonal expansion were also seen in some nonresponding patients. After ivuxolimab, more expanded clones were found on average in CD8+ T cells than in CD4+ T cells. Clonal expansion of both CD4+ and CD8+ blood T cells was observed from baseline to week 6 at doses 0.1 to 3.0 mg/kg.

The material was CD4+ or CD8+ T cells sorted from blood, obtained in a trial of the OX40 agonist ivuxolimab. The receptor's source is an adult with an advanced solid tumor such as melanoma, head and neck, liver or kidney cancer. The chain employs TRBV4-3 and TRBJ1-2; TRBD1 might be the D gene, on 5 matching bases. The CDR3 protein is CASSSTPGQGGYGYTF. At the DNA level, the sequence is TGCGCCAGCAGCTCTACACCCGGGCAGGGCGGCTATGGCTACACCTTC.